This entry lists 20 T cell receptor beta chains sequenced from one sample in a study of control samples from healthy donors and cancer patients. Generated by immunoSEQ multiplex PCR, the TCRdb table keeps only in-frame clones and is missing some. The repertoire holds tens of thousands of clones, with around 93% as singletons. The sequencing input was PBMCs. The receptors originated from a man aged 30 to 45 with colorectal cancer.

The chain links TRBV15 to TRBJ2-3, with no clear D. Trimming shortened V by 1 base and J by 2 bases, and 4 bases separated the two germline ends. Germline CDR1 reads LNHNV; CDR2 reads YYDKDF (reference sequence). The CDR3 spans 13 residues. This chain's CDR3 is CATSRAATDTQYF. The CDR3 DNA reads TGTGCCACCAGCAGAGCGGCCACAGATACGCAGTATTTT.

This chain links TRBV5-1 with TRBJ2-2; 10 bases align to TRBD1. The CDR3 contains 16 residues. Trimming at V came to 4 bases and at J to 6 bases, leaving 9 bases not matched to a gene. Germline V gives CDR1 SGHRS, CDR2 YFSETQ. CDR3 bases: TGCGCCAGCAGCCTGGGACAGGGGAGGGGCGCCGGGGAGCTGTTTTTT. This translates into CASSLGQGRGAGELFF.

The chain employs TRBV10-2 and TRBJ2-7; D gene uncertain. This CDR3 spans 15 amino acids. V lost 8 bases, J lost 1 base, and 18 bases lay in between. Germline V lookup: CDR1 WSHSY, CDR2 SAAADI. The CDR3 here is CASSSPQVYSYEQYF. The DNA of the CDR3 is TGCGCCAGCTCCTCGCCGCAGGTTTATTCCTACGAGCAGTACTTC.

The chain links TRBV5-6 to TRBJ2-7, with D possibly TRBD1 on 6 matching bases. The length of the CDR3 is 12 residues. Germline-derived CDR1 and CDR2 are SGHDT and YYEEEE. Trimming removed 0 bases at V and 5 bases at J, with 6 bases between. For the CDR3, the DNA is TGTGCCAGCAGCTTGGACAGGGACGAGCAGTACTTC. Encoded protein: CASSLDRDEQYF.

This clone was detected once. The chain combines TRBV9 with TRBJ1-6; D unresolved. Germline values: CDR1 SGDLS, CDR2 YYNGEE. The CDR3 loop spans 14 amino acids. V lost 1 base and J lost 9, with 11 bases in between. The CDR3 loop is CASSVWGVGSPLHF. The CDR3 nucleotides are TGTGCCAGCAGCGTATGGGGAGTCGGTTCACCCCTCCACTTT.

The rearrangement joins TRBV19 to TRBJ2-1, with D possibly being TRBD2 (6 bases). V lost 4 bases and J lost 13, with 20 bases in between. The CDR3 contains 14 residues. In germline, CDR1 is LNHDA, CDR2 SQIVND (reference sequence). The CDR3 DNA follows: TGTGCCAGTAGTAATCCCCCCAGTTGGAGGGAACAGTTCTTC. It translates to CASSNPPSWREQFF.

V usage is TRBV29-1 and J usage is TRBJ1-6, with D perhaps matching TRBD1 (5 bases). Between the trimmed V and J ends, which lost 5 bases and 7 bases, there was a span of 18 bases. In germline, CDR1 is SQVTM, CDR2 ANQGSEA. The CDR3 totals 15 residues. CDR3 loop: CSVKLGQTTNSPLHF. CDR3 sequence (DNA): TGCAGCGTTAAGTTGGGGCAGACGACGAATTCACCCCTCCACTTT.

This CDR3 reads CASSVYEENTEAFF. CDR3 nucleotides: TGCGCCAGCAGCGTCTATGAAGAGAACACTGAAGCTTTCTTT. The chain has TRBV5-1 and TRBJ1-1; D gene uncertain. This CDR3 region has 14 residues. V was clipped by 4 bases and J by 1 base, with 11 bases between them. From germline, CDR1 is SGHRS and CDR2 YFSETQ.

The V gene is TRBV4-1, the J gene TRBJ2-3, with no clear D. CDR1 is MGHRA and CDR2 is YSYEKL in the germline V gene. Between the trimmed V and J ends, which lost 5 bases and 4 bases, there was a span of 7 bases. The CDR3 has 12 amino acids. CDR3 loop: CASSFLPDTQYF. DNA of the CDR3: TGCGCCAGCAGCTTTCTACCAGATACGCAGTATTTT.

This CDR3 reads CASGKRTLAYEQYF. Written as DNA, the CDR3 is TGTGCCAGCGGGAAGCGGACGCTGGCCTACGAGCAGTACTTC. The chain employs TRBV6-5 and TRBJ2-7, with D perhaps TRBD2 (5 bases). Between the trimmed V and J ends, which lost 8 bases and 2 bases, there was a span of 16 bases. The CDR3 loop spans 14 amino acids. Germline values: CDR1 MNHEY, CDR2 SVGAGI.

The CDR3 reads CASSYSGSGVYEQYF. The CDR3 nucleotides read TGTGCCAGCAGTTACTCCGGCTCAGGGGTCTACGAGCAGTACTTC. The V call is TRBV6-5, the J call TRBJ2-7, with a weak D call TRBD1 (6 bases). The V and J ends lost 0 bases and 3 bases respectively, with 12 bases between them. CDR1 and CDR2 from the germline V gene are MNHEY and SVGAGI. The CDR3 contains 15 residues.

The V and J genes are TRBV5-6 and TRBJ2-1; 14 nucleotides line up with TRBD2. Germline loops: CDR1 SGHDT, CDR2 YYEEEE. Trimming removed 4 bases from V and 7 bases from J; junction bases left unmatched: 10. The CDR3 is made up of 17 amino acids. The DNA for the CDR3 is TGTGCCAGCAGCCCAGACATGGGACTAGCGGGGGAAAATGAGCAGTTCTTC. Translating it yields CASSPDMGLAGENEQFF.

This clone was seen just once. The V and J genes are TRBV6-5 and TRBJ1-3, with D perhaps matching TRBD1 (5 bases). The CDR3 is made up of 14 amino acids. Germline V gene data show CDR1 as MNHEY and CDR2 as SVGAGI. The V end was cut by 5 bases, the J end by 8 bases, with 16 bases between. The CDR3 here is CASSRQSEVDTIYF. The CDR3 nucleotides are TGTGCCAGCAGTCGACAGAGCGAGGTAGACACCATATATTTT.

The chain recombines TRBV28 with TRBJ1-5; the D gene is possibly TRBD1 (6 bases). The germline V and J ends were trimmed by 10 bases and 4 bases, with 26 bases remaining between them. Germline CDR1 and CDR2: MDHEN and SYDVKM. The length of the CDR3 is 17 residues. This CDR3 is CATKPSAGRGPNQPQHF. Written as DNA, the CDR3 is TGTGCCACTAAACCCTCGGCCGGCAGGGGCCCGAATCAGCCCCAGCATTTT.

The genes are TRBV19 and TRBJ1-2; D unresolved. Germline V gene sequence: CDR1 LNHDA, CDR2 SQIVND (reference sequence). Deletions cut 3 bases from V and 0 bases from J, with 11 bases between. This CDR3 has 15 residues. This CDR3 reads CASSINKGTNYGYTF. CDR3 coding DNA: TGTGCCAGTAGTATTAATAAAGGGACTAACTATGGCTACACCTTC.

As regards this clone: This specimen includes other DNA sequences encoding the same CDR3. V and J are TRBV9 and TRBJ2-3; the match to TRBD1 covers 9 bases. The germline V gene has CDR1 SGDLS and CDR2 YYNGEE. J was trimmed by 2 bases and V by 0 bases; bases with no gene match: 4. The CDR3 consists of 16 residues. CDR3 nucleotide sequence: TGTGCCAGCAGCGTAGGGACAGGGGCCTCCACAGATACGCAGTATTTT. This encodes CASSVGTGASTDTQYF.

This chain connects TRBV12-5 to TRBJ2-3; 8 nucleotides agree with TRBD1. Germline loops: CDR1 LGHNT, CDR2 FRNRAP. This CDR3 has 15 residues. The J segment lost 3 bases and the V segment lost 6 bases, leaving 8 bases of the junction unmatched. CDR3 coding DNA: TGTGCTAGTGGCTCGGGACAGGTTGTAACAGATACGCAGTATTTT. This sequence encodes CASGSGQVVTDTQYF.

The chain uses TRBV30 and TRBJ2-3; 7 bases are shared with TRBD2. After removal of 3 bases from V and 3 bases from J, the junction contained 6 bases not matched to a gene. The CDR3 loop spans 14 amino acids. Germline CDR1 and CDR2: GTSNPN and SVGIG (reference sequence). In nucleotides, the CDR3 is TGTGCCTGGAGGGGGGGGGTATGGACAGATACGCAGTATTTT. This translates into CAWRGGVWTDTQYF.

The CDR3 DNA follows: TGTGCCAGTAGTATATCGGGGACAGAAGAATTTGAAGCTTTCTTT. Amino acid sequence: CASSISGTEEFEAFF. The genes are TRBV19 and TRBJ1-1, with 7 bases fitting TRBD1. Germline CDR1 LNHDA, CDR2 SQIVND (reference sequence). The trim removed 2 bases at V and 7 bases at J, leaving 10 bases unmatched. The CDR3 extends over 15 amino acids.

The chain links TRBV10-2 to TRBJ2-1; D is uncertain. CDR1 WSHSY and CDR2 SAAADI come from the germline V gene. This CDR3 has 11 amino acids. V was shortened by 3 bases and J by 7 bases, with 4 bases between the two germline ends. The CDR3 loop is CASSDVNEQFF. The CDR3 DNA reads as TGCGCCAGCAGTGATGTGAATGAGCAGTTCTTC.